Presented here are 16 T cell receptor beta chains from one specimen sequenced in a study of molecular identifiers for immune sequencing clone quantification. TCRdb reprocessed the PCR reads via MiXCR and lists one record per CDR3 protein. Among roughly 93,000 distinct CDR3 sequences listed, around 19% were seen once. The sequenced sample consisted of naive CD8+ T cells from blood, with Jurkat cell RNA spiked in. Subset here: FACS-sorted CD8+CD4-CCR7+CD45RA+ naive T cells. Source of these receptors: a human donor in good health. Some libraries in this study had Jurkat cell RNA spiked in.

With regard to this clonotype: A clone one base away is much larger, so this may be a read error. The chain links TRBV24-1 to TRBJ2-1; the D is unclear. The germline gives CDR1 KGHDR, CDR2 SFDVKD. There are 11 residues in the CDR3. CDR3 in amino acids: CATSEKNEQSF. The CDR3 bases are TGTGCCACCAGTGAAAAGAATGAGCAGTCCTTC.

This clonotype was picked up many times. The CDR3 loop is CSALDGNQPQHF. The DNA for the CDR3 is TGCAGTGCACTGGACGGCAATCAGCCCCAGCATTTT. The V call is TRBV20-1, the J call TRBJ1-5; unclear D gene. The CDR3 totals 12 residues. Trimming took 6 bases from V and 2 from J, leaving 8 bases between them. Germline values: CDR1 DFQATT, CDR2 SNEGSKA (reference sequence).

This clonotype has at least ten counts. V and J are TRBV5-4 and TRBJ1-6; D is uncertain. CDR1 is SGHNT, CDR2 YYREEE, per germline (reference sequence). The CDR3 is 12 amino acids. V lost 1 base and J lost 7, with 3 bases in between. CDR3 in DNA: TGTGCCAGCAGCTTGTACAATTCACCCCTCCACTTT. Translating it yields CASSLYNSPLHF. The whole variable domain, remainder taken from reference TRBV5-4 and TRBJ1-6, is ETGVTQSPTHLIKTRGQQVTLRCSSQSGHNTVSWYQQALGQGPQFIFQYYREEENGRGNFPPRFSGLQFPNYSSELNVNALELDDSALYLCASSLYNSPLHFGNGTRLTVT.

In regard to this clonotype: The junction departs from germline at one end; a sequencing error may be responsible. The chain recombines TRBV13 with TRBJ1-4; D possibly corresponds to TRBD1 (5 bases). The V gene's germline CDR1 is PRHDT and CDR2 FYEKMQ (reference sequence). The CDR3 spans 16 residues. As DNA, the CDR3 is TGTGCCAGCAGCCCCTCACAGGAAGAACAGAATGAAAAACTGTTCTTT. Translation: CASSPSQEEQNEKLFF.

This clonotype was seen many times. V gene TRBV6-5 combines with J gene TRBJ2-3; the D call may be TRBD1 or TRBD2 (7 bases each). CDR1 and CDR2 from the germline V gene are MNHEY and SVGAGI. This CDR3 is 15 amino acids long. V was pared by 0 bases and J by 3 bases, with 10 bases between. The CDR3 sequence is CASSYSRGGTDTQYF. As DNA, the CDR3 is TGTGCCAGCAGTTACTCCAGGGGGGGAACAGATACGCAGTATTTT.

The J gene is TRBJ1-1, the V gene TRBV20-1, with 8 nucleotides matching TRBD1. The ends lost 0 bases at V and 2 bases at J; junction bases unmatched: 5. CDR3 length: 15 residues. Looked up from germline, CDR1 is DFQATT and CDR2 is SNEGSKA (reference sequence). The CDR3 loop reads CSARDFRGRNTEAFF. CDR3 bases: TGCAGTGCTAGAGATTTCAGGGGGCGAAACACTGAAGCTTTCTTT.

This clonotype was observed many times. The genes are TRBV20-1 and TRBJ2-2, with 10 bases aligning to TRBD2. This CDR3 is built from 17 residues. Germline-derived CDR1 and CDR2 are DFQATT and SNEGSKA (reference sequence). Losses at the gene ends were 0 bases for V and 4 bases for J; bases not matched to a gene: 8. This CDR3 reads CSARDKRGGPGTGELFF. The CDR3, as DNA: TGCAGTGCTAGAGATAAGCGGGGGGGCCCAGGCACCGGGGAGCTGTTTTTT.

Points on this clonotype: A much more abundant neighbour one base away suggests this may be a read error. The CDR3 region is CASSATTGTDEQSF. In nucleotides, the CDR3 is TGTGCCAGCAGTGCTACTACAGGGACGGATGAGCAGTCCTTC. V usage is TRBV6-2 or TRBV6-3 and J usage is TRBJ2-1, with D possibly TRBD1 on 6 matching bases. The CDR3 runs 14 residues. CDR1 and CDR2 from the germline V gene are MNHEY and SVGEGT.

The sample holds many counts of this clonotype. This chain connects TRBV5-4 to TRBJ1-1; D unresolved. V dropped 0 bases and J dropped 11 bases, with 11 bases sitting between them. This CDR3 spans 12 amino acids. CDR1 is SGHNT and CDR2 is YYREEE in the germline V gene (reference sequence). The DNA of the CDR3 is TGTGCCAGCAGCTTGGTGGGTGACGGGGCTTTCTTT. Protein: CASSLVGDGAFF.

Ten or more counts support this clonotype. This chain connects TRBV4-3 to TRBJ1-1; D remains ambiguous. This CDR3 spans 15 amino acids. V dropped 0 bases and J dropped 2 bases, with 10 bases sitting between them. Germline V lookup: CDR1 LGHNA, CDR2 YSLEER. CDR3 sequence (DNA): TGCGCCAGCAGCCAAGAAGGAGGGTTAAACACTGAAGCTTTCTTT. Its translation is CASSQEGGLNTEAFF.

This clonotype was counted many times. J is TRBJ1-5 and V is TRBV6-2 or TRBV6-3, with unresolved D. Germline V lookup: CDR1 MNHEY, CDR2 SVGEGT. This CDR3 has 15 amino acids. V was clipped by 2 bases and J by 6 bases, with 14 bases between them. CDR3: CASSYPGGKGQPQHF. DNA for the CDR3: TGTGCCAGCAGTTACCCGGGAGGAAAGGGTCAGCCCCAGCATTTT.

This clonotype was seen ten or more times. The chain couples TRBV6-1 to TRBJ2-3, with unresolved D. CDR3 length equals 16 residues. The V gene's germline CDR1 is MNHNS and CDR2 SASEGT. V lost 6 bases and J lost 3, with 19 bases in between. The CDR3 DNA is TGTGCCAGCAGCGCAAGACCAGAGCTCGAGACAGATACGCAGTATTTT. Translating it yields CASSARPELETDTQYF.

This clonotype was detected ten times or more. The CDR3 sequence is CASSPRTGPQETQYF. CDR3 bases: TGTGCCAGCAGCCCGCGGACAGGGCCCCAAGAGACCCAGTACTTC. This chain joins TRBV11-2 and TRBJ2-5, with 8 bases fitting TRBD1. J was trimmed by 1 base and V by 5 bases; bases with no gene match: 6. Germline CDR1 SGHAT, CDR2 FQNNGV. The CDR3 extends over 15 amino acids.

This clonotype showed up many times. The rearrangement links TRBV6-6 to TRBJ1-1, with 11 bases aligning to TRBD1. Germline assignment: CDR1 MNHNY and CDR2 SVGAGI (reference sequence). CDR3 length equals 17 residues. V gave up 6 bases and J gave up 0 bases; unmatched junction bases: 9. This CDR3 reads CASREGTGGSMNTEAFF. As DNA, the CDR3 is TGTGCCAGCAGAGAGGGGACAGGGGGTTCGATGAACACTGAAGCTTTCTTT.

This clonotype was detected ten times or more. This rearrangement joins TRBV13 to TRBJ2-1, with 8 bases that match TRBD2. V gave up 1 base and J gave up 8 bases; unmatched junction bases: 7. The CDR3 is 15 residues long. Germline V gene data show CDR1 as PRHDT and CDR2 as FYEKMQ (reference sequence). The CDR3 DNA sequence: TGTGCCAGCAGCTTAGCAGGACTAGCCTCCGATGAGCAGTTCTTC. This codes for CASSLAGLASDEQFF.

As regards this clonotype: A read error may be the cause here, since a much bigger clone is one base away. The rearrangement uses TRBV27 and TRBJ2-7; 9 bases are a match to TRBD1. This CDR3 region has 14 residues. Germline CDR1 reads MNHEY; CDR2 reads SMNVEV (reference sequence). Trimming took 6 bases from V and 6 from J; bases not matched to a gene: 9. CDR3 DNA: TGTGCCAGCAGACTAACGACAGGGGGTCGCGAGCAGTACTTC. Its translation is CASRLTTGGREQYF.